This T cell receptor beta chain originates from a study of blood T cell repertoires in COVID-19. Study-level information: Material from acute and convalescent COVID-19 was sourced from the United States, Italy and Spain. PBMCs, B-cell-depleted T cells, or T cells provided the cDNA or gDNA that made up the material.

How the authors handled the data: Nucleated cell number was recorded as an estimate derived from reference gene primer amplification. The repertoire was sequenced with immunoSEQ multiplex PCR; TCRdb's copy has only in-frame clones and lacks some. V and J calls and clone size follow that table, whereas D and trimming were derived from the DNA. The sample shows 55,000 to 65,000 clones, approximately 89% of them seen only once. The V segment lost 1 base and the J segment 3 bases; nucleotides outside the gene matches: 7. Germline CDR1 reads MNHEY; CDR2 reads SMNVEV (reference sequence). The CDR3 length is 16 residues.

The rearrangement links TRBV27 to TRBJ2-7; 9 positions match TRBD2. The sequenced sample was peripheral blood. This sequence was found in a man in his fifties or sixties with active or convalescent COVID-19. The CDR3 is CASSLLSSGGYYEQYF. The DNA of the CDR3 is TGTGCCAGCAGTTTATTGAGTAGCGGGGGATACTACGAGCAGTACTTC.